Listed below are T cell receptor beta chains from one sample, sequenced in a study of T cell repertoires in cytomegalovirus infection. Each CDR3 protein gets one entry after TCRdb re-called the reads with MiXCR. The repertoire holds approximately 490,000 distinct CDR3 sequences, with 11% as singletons. The sample comprised PBMCs. The receptors were gathered from a human donor in good health (CMV status not recorded). Some clones in this sample may be carry-over from other donors' samples. The CDR3 runs from the conserved cysteine through the conserved F or W. Each record gives: V gene, clone size, D gene, J gene, CDR3 DNA, CDR3 protein. A D gene is named only where the DNA matches it firmly. Expanded clones are given a class, and other clones once, few, many or no size at all.

TRBV20-1,few,TRBD2,TRBJ2-7,TGCAGTGCTAGAAACAGCGGGAGGGCCCTTGACTACGAGCAGTACTTC,CSARNSGRALDYEQYF
TRBV3-1,NA,TRBD2,TRBJ2-3,TGTGCCAGCAGCTTCTGGACTAGCGGAAGCACAGATACGCAGTATTTT,CASSFWTSGSTDTQYF
TRBV7-8,many,TRBD2,TRBJ2-1,TGTGCCAGCAGCTTAGGGCTAGCGGGAGCGCCTGAGCAGTTCTTC,CASSLGLAGAPEQFF
TRBV18,few,NA,TRBJ1-1,TGTGCCAGCTCACCTCTGGGGGGAAGAGACACTGAAGCTTTCTTT,CASSPLGGRDTEAFF
TRBV5-1,NA,NA,TRBJ2-6,TGCGCCAGCAGCTTGACGGGGGGCGGCTCTGGGGCCAACGTCCTGACTTTC,CASSLTGGGSGANVLTF
TRBV7-2,many,TRBD2,TRBJ2-1,TGTGCCAGCAGCTTACGGACTAGCGGTTACAATGAGCAGTTCTTC,CASSLRTSGYNEQFF
TRBV5-6,NA,TRBD1,TRBJ2-7,TGTGCCAGCAGCTTGGGGCTGGGACAGGGCCCAAGCTCCTACGAGCAGTACTTC,CASSLGLGQGPSSYEQYF
TRBV7-6,many,NA,TRBJ2-7,TGTGCCAGCAGCCTCTCTGGGACTCCTCCCTACGAGCAGTACTTC,CASSLSGTPPYEQYF
TRBV18,few,TRBD1,TRBJ2-4,TGTGCCAGCTCACCAAAGGAAAGGGGGACCCGGGACAGCAAAAACATTCAGTACTTC,CASSPKERGTRDSKNIQYF
TRBV19,many,TRBD1,TRBJ2-7,TGTGCCAGTAGTTCCTACAGGGGGCAAGACGAGCAGTACTTC,CASSSYRGQDEQYF
TRBV12-3/TRBV12-4,many,NA,TRBJ1-1,TGTGCCAGCAGTTTACCCAAACAACACCGCACTGAAGCTTTCTTT,CASSLPKQHRTEAFF
TRBV28,NA,NA,TRBJ2-7,TGTGCCAGCAGTTTTAAGGGGTACGCCTACGAGCAGTACTTC,CASSFKGYAYEQYF
TRBV12-3/TRBV12-4,many,NA,TRBJ1-1,TGTGCCAGCAGCATCAGGGTGAGGGGCACTGAAGCTTTCTTT,CASSIRVRGTEAFF
TRBV5-1,many,TRBD1,TRBJ1-5,TGCGCCAGCAGCCTTACTCCCCGGGACAGAAAAGAGCCCCAGCATTTT,CASSLTPRDRKEPQHF
TRBV20-1,NA,NA,TRBJ2-3,TGCAGTGCCCGCCGGGGGACAGATACGCAGTATTTT,CSARRGTDTQYF
TRBV12-3/TRBV12-4,many,TRBD2,TRBJ2-2,TGTGCCAGCAGCAAAATCAGACCCGGGAGGGGGGAGCTGTTTTTT,CASSKIRPGRGELFF
TRBV11-1,many,NA,TRBJ2-7,TGTGCCAGCAGCCCCCGGCAAGGCGAGCAGTACTTC,CASSPRQGEQYF
TRBV15,NA,TRBD1,TRBJ1-5,TGTGCCACCAGCAGAGGCGACAGGGTGAGGCCCCAGCATTTT,CATSRGDRVRPQHF
TRBV5-1,NA,NA,TRBJ1-2,TGCGCCAGCAGCTTGTCGGATTCGGACGGCTACACCTTC,CASSLSDSDGYTF
TRBV5-1,NA,NA,TRBJ2-7,TGCGCCAGCAGCTTGGGCCCTACAGGGTTGGAGCAGTACTTC,CASSLGPTGLEQYF
TRBV30,many,NA,TRBJ1-5,TGTGCCTGGAGTGCGGGCGGTAGCAATCAGCCCCAGCATTTT,CAWSAGGSNQPQHF
TRBV7-2,many,TRBD1,TRBJ1-2,TGTGCCAGCAGCTTAGGGGACAGGGTTGGCTACACCTTC,CASSLGDRVGYTF
TRBV7-9,many,TRBD1,TRBJ1-1,TGTGCCAGCAGGGCCGGGACAGGGGGCGCCCATAGTGAAGCTTTCTTT,CASRAGTGGAHSEAFF
TRBV7-9,many,TRBD1,TRBJ2-2,TGTGCCAGCAGCTCCCAACAGGGGGCGAAAAACACCGGGGAGCTGTTTTTT,CASSSQQGAKNTGELFF
TRBV5-1,many,NA,TRBJ1-2,TGTGCCAGCAGCTTAGGTGACAGAAACTACGGCTACACCTTC,CASSLGDRNYGYTF
TRBV28,many,NA,TRBJ1-5,TGTGCCAGCAAAAAAGGGTGGCCGGCGGATGTTCTGCCCCAGCATTTT,CASKKGWPADVLPQHF
TRBV12-3/TRBV12-4,many,NA,TRBJ1-1,TGTGCCAGCAGTTTAGCGAGCAAGAACACTGAAGCTTTCTTT,CASSLASKNTEAFF
TRBV27,many,NA,TRBJ2-2,TGTGCCAGCGGGCCGGGGACACTGAACACCGGGGAGCTGTTTTTT,CASGPGTLNTGELFF
TRBV6-1,many,NA,TRBJ1-4,TGTGCCAGCAGTGTCCGGGGTTTTAATGAAAAACTGTTTTTT,CASSVRGFNEKLFF
TRBV24-1,NA,TRBD2,TRBJ2-7,TGTGCCACCAGTGAGTCCGGGACTACGGAGCAGTACTTC,CATSESGTTEQYF
TRBV3-1,few,NA,TRBJ1-2,TGTGCCAGCAGCCAAGATGGCCTCGCTAACTATGGCTACACCTTC,CASSQDGLANYGYTF
TRBV25-1,many,TRBD1,TRBJ2-1,TGTGCCAGTACAGGGGGCGCTTCTGGTGAGCAGTTCTTC,CASTGGASGEQFF